This T cell receptor beta chain was found in a study of cytomegalovirus exposure and HLA in healthy donors. The study, taken as a whole, reports: TCR beta sequences reportedly predicted the HLA-A and HLA-B alleles of most subjects accurately. By a later analysis, the bulk of CMV-associated TCR beta chains appeared HLA-restricted.

The CDR3 length is 12 residues. Germline CDR1 MNHEY, CDR2 SMNVEV (reference sequence). With V trimmed by 5 bases and J by 7 bases, 3 bases remained unmatched. Primers included in the PCR were 60 Vbeta and 13 Jbeta primers. The method was immunoSEQ multiplex PCR; TCRdb's version includes in-frame clones alone and lacks a portion of them. The table shows under 200,000 clones, with around 65% occurring only once. This clone has just one count. Antigen: not known. The specimen was PBMCs. This chain connects TRBV27 to TRBJ1-2, with 8 bases fitting TRBD1. The receptor's source is a middle-aged woman in good health and CMV-seropositive. CDR3: CASSETGGGYTF. The CDR3 DNA reads TGTGCCAGCAGTGAAACAGGGGGTGGCTACACCTTC.